These T cell receptor beta chains were read from a single sample in a study of cytomegalovirus exposure and HLA in healthy donors. Profiled with immunoSEQ multiplex PCR; TCRdb holds only in-frame clones, not every one. There are 20,000 to 25,000 clones in the sample; 79% occur only once, and approximately 4.9% lies in the top ten. The specimen was PBMCs. The source is a male donor in good health and CMV-seronegative. The CDR3 runs from the conserved cysteine through the conserved F or W. A D gene is named only where the DNA matches it firmly. Size is omitted from some rows. Given values are once, few, many or a class for expanded clones.

D gene	V gene	J gene	clone size	CDR3 protein	CDR3 DNA
TRBD2	TRBV7-9	TRBJ2-1	-	CASSLGLAAYNEQFF	TGTGCCAGCAGCTTGGGGCTAGCGGCATACAATGAGCAGTTCTTC
-	TRBV27	TRBJ1-1	-	CASSPGYSMNTEAFF	TGTGCCAGCAGCCCCGGATACAGTATGAACACTGAAGCTTTCTTT
-	TRBV19	TRBJ1-5	once	CASSPRDQPQHF	TGTGCCAGTAGTCCCAGGGATCAGCCCCAGCATTTT
TRBD2	TRBV4-2	TRBJ2-2	-	CASSQELAGNTGELFF	TGTGCCAGCAGCCAAGAACTAGCGGGGAACACCGGGGAGCTGTTTTTT
-	TRBV7-3	TRBJ2-7	few	CASSLQGPSYEQYF	TGTGCCAGCAGCCTACAGGGACCCTCCTACGAGCAGTACTTC
TRBD2	TRBV7-7	TRBJ2-7	-	CASSKEFPASGRVEQYF	TGTGCTAGCAGCAAAGAGTTCCCAGCTAGCGGGAGAGTGGAGCAGTACTTC
-	TRBV5-8	TRBJ1-1	-	CASSLDLLSEAFF	TGTGCCAGCAGCTTGGATCTTTTGTCTGAAGCTTTCTTT
TRBD1	TRBV5-6	TRBJ1-5	-	CASSPWDRAHQPQHF	TGTGCCAGCAGCCCCTGGGACAGGGCCCATCAGCCCCAGCATTTT
TRBD2	TRBV5-1	TRBJ2-1	-	CASSLVGTSGRTYNEQFF	TGCGCCAGCAGCTTGGTTGGGACTAGCGGGAGGACCTACAATGAGCAGTTCTTC
TRBD1	TRBV6-1	TRBJ2-5	-	CASSEGPGGAGETQYF	TGTGCCAGCAGTGAAGGCCCAGGGGGCGCGGGAGAGACCCAGTACTTC
-	TRBV7-2	TRBJ1-5	-	CASSLVPAGGDQPQHF	TGTGCCAGCAGCTTAGTCCCTGCGGGTGGAGATCAGCCCCAGCATTTT
-	TRBV27	TRBJ2-7	-	CASSFSLSGYEQYF	TGTGCCAGCAGTTTTTCTCTGTCCGGCTACGAGCAGTACTTC
-	TRBV9	TRBJ2-7	-	CASSVMSTQGEQYF	TGTGCCAGCAGCGTAATGAGCACTCAGGGAGAGCAGTACTTC
-	TRBV4-3	TRBJ2-1	-	CASSQEMTGTLGKNEQFF	TGCGCCAGCAGCCAAGAAATGACCGGGACACTGGGTAAGAATGAGCAGTTCTTC
-	TRBV5-5	TRBJ1-1	-	CASSLSLGRPTEAFF	TGTGCCAGCAGCTTGAGTTTGGGCAGGCCCACTGAAGCTTTCTTT
-	TRBV4-3	TRBJ2-3	once	CASSPVGTDTQYF	TGCGCCAGCAGCCCAGTTGGCACAGATACGCAGTATTTT
-	TRBV25-1	TRBJ2-7	once	CASRTSYEQYF	TGTGCCAGCAGAACATCCTACGAGCAGTACTTC
TRBD2	TRBV7-9	TRBJ2-2	-	CSSPGLADTGELFF	TGTTCCAGCCCAGGACTAGCGGACACCGGGGAGCTGTTTTTT
-	TRBV2	TRBJ1-2	-	CASSVRSTNYGYTF	TGTGCCAGCAGTGTGAGGTCTACTAACTATGGCTACACCTTC
TRBD2	TRBV7-9	TRBJ2-7	-	CASSFGAGAYEQYF	TGTGCCAGCAGCTTTGGAGCGGGAGCTTACGAGCAGTACTTC